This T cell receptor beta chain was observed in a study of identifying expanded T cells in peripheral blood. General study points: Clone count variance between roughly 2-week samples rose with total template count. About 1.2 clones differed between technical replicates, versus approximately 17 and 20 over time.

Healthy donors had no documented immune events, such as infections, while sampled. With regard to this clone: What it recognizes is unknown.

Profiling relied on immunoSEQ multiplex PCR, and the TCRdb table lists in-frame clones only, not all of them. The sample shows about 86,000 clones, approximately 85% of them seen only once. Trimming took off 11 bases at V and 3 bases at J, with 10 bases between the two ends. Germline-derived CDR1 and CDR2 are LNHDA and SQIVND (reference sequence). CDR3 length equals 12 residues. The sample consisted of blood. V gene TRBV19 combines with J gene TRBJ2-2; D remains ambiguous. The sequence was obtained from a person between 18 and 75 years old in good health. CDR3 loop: CASFGDTGELFF. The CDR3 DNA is TGTGCCTCGTTTGGGGACACCGGGGAGCTGTTTTTT.